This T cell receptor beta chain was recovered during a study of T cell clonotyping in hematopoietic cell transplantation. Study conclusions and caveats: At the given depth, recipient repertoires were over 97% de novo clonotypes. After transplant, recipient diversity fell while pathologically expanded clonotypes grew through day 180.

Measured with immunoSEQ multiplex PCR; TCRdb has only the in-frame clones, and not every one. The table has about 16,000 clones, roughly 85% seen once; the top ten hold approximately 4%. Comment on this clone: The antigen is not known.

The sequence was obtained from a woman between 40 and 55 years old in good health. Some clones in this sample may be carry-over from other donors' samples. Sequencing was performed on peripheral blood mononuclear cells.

In DNA, the CDR3 is TGTGCCAGCAGTTCAGAGTTGAACACTGAAGCTTTCTTT. Translated: CASSSELNTEAFF. This chain joins TRBV14 and TRBJ1-1; D not resolved. The CDR3 consists of 13 residues. Deletions cut 6 bases from V and 0 bases from J, with 8 bases between. Germline values: CDR1 SGHDN, CDR2 FVKESK.